This paragraph reports one T cell receptor (beta chain). Its antigen is not known. The sample comes from a study of shared clonotypes between healthy human individuals. Study-wide results and limits: With few donors, the genetic and exposure-history diversity represented was limited. Sequencing depth was a factor that was expected to affect clonotype sharing among donors.

It was at deep level that the assay was run. Ten immunoSEQ deep assay plates were used by the authors to sequence unsorted PBMC DNA. Assay used: immunoSEQ multiplex PCR; TCRdb lists only in-frame clones, some missing. The top ten clones hold 9.5% to 15% of a sample with around 510,000 clones, roughly 79% of them seen once. Between the trimmed V and J ends, which lost 3 bases and 3 bases, there was a span of 11 bases. CDR3 length equals 15 residues. The germline CDR1 and CDR2 sequences are MDHEN and SYDVKM. The sequence came from a middle-aged woman in good health. Some clones in this sample may be carry-over from other donors' samples. The sample was PBMCs. The chain links TRBV28 to TRBJ2-2; D unresolved. CDR3 nucleotides: TGTGCCAGCAGTTTGAGGACGGATTACACCGGGGAGCTGTTTTTT. Translated: CASSLRTDYTGELFF.